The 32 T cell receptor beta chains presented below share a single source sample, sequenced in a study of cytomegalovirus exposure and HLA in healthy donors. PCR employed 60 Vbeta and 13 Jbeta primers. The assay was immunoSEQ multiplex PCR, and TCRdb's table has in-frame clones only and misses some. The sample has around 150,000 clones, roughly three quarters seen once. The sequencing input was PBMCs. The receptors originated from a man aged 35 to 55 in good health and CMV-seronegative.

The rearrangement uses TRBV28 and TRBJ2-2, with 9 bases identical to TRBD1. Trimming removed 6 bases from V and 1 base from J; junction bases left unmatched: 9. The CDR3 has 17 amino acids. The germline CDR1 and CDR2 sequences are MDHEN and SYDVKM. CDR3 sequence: CASSPPLTGGNTGELFF. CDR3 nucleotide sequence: TGTGCCAGCAGCCCCCCCCTGACAGGGGGGAACACCGGGGAGCTGTTTTTT.

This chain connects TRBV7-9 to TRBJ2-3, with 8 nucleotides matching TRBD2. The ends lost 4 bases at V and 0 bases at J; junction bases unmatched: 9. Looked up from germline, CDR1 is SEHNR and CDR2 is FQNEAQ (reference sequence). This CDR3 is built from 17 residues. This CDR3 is CASSYPGGRESTDTQYF. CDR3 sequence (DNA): TGTGCCAGCAGCTACCCGGGGGGGCGGGAAAGCACAGATACGCAGTATTTT.

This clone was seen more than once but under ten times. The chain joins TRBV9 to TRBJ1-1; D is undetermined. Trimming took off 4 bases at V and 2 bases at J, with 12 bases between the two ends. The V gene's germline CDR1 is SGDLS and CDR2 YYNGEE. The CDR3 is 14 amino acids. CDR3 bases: TGTGCCAGCAGCCCCACTATAGGCAACACTGAAGCTTTCTTT. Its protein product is CASSPTIGNTEAFF. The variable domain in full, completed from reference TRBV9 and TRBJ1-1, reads DSGVTQTPKHLITATGQRVTLRCSPRSGDLSVYWYQQSLDQGLQFLIQYYNGEERAKGNILERFSAQQFPDLHSELNLSSLELGDSALYFCASSPTIGNTEAFFGQGTRLTVV.

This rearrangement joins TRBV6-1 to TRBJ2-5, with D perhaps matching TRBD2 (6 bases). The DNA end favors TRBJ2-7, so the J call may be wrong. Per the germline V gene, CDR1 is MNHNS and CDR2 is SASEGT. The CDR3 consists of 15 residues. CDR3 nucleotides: TGTGCCAGCAGTGAAGACGGGGGTAGCTCCTACGAGCAGTACTTC. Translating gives CASSEDGGSSYEQYF.

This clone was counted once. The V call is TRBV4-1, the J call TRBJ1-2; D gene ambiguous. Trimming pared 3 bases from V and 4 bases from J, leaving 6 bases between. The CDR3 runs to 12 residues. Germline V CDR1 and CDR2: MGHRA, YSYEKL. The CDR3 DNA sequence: TGCGCCAGCAGCCAGGCCGCCTATGGCTACACCTTC. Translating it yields CASSQAAYGYTF.

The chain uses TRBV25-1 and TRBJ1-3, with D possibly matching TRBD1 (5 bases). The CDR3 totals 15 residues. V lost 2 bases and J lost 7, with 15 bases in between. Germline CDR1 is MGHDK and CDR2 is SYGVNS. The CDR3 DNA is TGTGCCAGCAGTGAAACAGGCACGGGCACCAACACCATATATTTT. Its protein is CASSETGTGTNTIYF.

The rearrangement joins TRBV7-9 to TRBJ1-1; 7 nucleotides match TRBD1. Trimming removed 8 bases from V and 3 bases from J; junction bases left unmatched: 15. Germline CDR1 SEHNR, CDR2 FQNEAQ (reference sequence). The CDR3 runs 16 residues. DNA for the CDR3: TGTGCCAGCGTAAGCGACAGGGCGGGGGGGTACACTGAAGCTTTCTTT. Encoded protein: CASVSDRAGGYTEAFF.

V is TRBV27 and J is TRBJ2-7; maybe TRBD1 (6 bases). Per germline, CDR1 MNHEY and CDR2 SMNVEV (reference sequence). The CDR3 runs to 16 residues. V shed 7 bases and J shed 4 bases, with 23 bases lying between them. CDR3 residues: CASNSLGQVAWYEQYF. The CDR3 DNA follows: TGTGCCAGCAACTCCCTGGGACAAGTCGCGTGGTACGAGCAGTACTTC.

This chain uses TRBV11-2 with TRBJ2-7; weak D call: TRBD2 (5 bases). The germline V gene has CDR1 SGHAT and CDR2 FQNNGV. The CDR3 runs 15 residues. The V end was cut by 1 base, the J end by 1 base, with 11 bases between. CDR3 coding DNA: TGTGCCAGCAGCTTAGCGTTTCCGGGGTCCTACGAGCAGTACTTC. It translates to CASSLAFPGSYEQYF.

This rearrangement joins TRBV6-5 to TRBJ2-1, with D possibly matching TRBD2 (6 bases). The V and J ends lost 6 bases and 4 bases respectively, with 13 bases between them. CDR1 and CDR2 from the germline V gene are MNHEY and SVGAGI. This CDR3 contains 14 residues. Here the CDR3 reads CASSRREAYNEQFF. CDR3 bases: TGTGCCAGCAGCCGGAGGGAAGCTTACAATGAGCAGTTCTTC.

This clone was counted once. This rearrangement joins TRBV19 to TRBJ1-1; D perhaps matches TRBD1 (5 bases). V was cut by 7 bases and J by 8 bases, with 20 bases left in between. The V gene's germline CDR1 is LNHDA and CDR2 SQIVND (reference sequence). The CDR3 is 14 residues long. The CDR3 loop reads CASTSSQAGREAFF. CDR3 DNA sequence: TGTGCCAGTACTTCCTCTCAGGCAGGGCGAGAAGCTTTCTTT.

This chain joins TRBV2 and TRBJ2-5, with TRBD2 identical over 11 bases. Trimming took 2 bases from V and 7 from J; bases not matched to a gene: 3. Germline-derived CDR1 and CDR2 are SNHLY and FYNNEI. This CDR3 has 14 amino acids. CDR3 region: CASSELAGGVTQYF. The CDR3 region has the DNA TGTGCCAGCAGTGAACTAGCGGGGGGTGTGACCCAGTACTTC.

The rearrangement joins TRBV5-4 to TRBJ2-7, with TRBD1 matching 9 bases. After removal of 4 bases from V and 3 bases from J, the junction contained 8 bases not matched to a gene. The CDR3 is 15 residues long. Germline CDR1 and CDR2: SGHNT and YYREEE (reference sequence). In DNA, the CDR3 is TGTGCCAGCAGCACGCCGGGACAGGGCCACTACGAGCAGTACTTC. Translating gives CASSTPGQGHYEQYF.

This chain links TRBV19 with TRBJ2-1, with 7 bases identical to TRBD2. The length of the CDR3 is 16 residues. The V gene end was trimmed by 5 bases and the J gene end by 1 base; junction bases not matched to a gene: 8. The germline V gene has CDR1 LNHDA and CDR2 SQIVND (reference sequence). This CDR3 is CASSRLSGDSYNEQFF. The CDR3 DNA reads TGTGCCAGTAGTCGCCTCAGCGGGGATTCCTACAATGAGCAGTTCTTC. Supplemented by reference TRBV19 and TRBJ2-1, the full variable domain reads DGGITQSPKYLFRKEGQNVTLSCEQNLNHDAMYWYRQDPGQGLRLIYYSQIVNDFQKGDIAEGYSVSREKKESFPLTVTSAQKNPTAFYLCASSRLSGDSYNEQFFGPGTRLTVL.

This CDR3 reads CASSFGGSYSPLHF. The CDR3 nucleotides read TGTGCCAGCAGCTTCGGGGGATCCTATTCACCCCTCCACTTT. V gene TRBV11-2 combines with J gene TRBJ1-6; tentative D call: TRBD1 (5 bases). Trimming shortened V by 3 bases and J by 8 bases, and 11 bases separated the two germline ends. The length of the CDR3 is 14 residues. CDR1 is SGHAT, CDR2 FQNNGV, per germline.

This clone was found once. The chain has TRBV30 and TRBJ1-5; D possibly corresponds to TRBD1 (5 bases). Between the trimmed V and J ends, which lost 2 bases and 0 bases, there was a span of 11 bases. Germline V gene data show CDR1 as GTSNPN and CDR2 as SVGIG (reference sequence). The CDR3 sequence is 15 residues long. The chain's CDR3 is CAWSIGGNSNQPQHF. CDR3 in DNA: TGTGCCTGGAGTATCGGGGGGAATAGCAATCAGCCCCAGCATTTT.

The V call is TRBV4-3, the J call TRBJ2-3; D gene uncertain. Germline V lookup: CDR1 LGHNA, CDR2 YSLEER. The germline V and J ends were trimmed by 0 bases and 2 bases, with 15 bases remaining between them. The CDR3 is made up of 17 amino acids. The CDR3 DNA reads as TGCGCCAGCAGCCAAGATTGGGCGCCAGAACTCACAGATACGCAGTATTTT. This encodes CASSQDWAPELTDTQYF.

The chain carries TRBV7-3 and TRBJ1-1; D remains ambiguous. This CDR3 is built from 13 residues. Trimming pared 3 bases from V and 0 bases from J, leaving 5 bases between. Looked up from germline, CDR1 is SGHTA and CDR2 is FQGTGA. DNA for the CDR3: TGTGCCAGCAGCTTCGGGATGAACACTGAAGCTTTCTTT. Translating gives CASSFGMNTEAFF.

CDR3 sequence reads: CASSPSRSGYEQYF. CDR3 DNA: TGTGCCAGCAGTCCCTCCCGGTCAGGGTACGAGCAGTACTTC. V gene TRBV6-5 combines with J gene TRBJ2-7; the D gene is possibly TRBD1 (5 bases). V was shortened by 5 bases and J by 4 bases, with 15 bases between the two germline ends. In germline, CDR1 is MNHEY, CDR2 SVGAGI. There are 14 residues in the CDR3.

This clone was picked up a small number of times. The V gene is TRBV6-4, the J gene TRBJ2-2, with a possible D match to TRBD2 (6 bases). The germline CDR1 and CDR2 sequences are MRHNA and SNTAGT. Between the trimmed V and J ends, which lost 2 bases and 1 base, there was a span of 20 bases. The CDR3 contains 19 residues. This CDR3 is CASSDAPARGFQNTGELFF. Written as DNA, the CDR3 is TGTGCCAGCAGTGACGCCCCGGCACGGGGGTTCCAGAACACCGGGGAGCTGTTTTTT.

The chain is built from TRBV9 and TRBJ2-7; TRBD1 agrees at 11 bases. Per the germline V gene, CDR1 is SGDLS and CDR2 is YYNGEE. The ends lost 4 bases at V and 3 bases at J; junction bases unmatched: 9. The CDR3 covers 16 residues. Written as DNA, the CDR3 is TGTGCCAGCAGCCCCGGAGGGGGGACAGGGGGCTACGAGCAGTACTTC. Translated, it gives CASSPGGGTGGYEQYF.

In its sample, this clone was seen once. CDR3 sequence: CASRPSGGGGKQYF. Written as DNA, the CDR3 is TGTGCCAGCAGGCCTAGCGGGGGGGGCGGAAAGCAGTACTTC. The chain carries TRBV28 and TRBJ2-7, with 12 bases aligning to TRBD2. The CDR3 is made up of 14 amino acids. Germline loops: CDR1 MDHEN, CDR2 SYDVKM. Unmatched junction bases numbered 8, after V lost 6 bases and J lost 8 bases.

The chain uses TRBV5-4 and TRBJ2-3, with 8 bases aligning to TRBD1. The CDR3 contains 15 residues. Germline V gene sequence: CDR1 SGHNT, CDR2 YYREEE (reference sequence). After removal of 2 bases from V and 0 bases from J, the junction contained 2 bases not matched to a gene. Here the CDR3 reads CASSFGTGSTDTQYF. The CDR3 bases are TGTGCCAGCAGCTTCGGGACAGGAAGCACAGATACGCAGTATTTT.

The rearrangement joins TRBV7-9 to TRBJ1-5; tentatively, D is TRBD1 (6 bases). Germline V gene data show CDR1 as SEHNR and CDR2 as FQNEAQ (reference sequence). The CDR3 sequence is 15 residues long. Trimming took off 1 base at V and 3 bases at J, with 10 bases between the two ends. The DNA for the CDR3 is TGTGCCAGCAGCTTAGAGGGGGGGGCCAATCAGCCCCAGCATTTT. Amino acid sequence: CASSLEGGANQPQHF.

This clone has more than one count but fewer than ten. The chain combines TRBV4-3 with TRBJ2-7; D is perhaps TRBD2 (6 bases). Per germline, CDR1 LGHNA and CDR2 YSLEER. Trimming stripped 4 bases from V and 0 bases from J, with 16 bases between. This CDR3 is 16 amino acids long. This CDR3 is CASSPELAASSYEQYF. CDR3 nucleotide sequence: TGCGCCAGCAGCCCAGAACTAGCCGCTAGCTCCTACGAGCAGTACTTC.

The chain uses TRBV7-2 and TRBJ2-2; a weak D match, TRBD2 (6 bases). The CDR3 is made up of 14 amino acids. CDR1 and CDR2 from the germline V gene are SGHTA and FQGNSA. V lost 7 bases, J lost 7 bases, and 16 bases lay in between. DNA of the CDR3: TGTGCCAGCACCCCGACTAGTTTGGGCGGGGAGCTGTTTTTT. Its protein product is CASTPTSLGGELFF.

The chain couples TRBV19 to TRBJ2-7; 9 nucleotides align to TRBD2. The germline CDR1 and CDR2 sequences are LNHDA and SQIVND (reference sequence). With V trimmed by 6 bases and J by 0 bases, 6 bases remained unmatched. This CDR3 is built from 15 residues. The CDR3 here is CASSRLADSSYEQYF. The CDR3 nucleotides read TGTGCCAGTAGCCGACTAGCGGATAGCTCCTACGAGCAGTACTTC.

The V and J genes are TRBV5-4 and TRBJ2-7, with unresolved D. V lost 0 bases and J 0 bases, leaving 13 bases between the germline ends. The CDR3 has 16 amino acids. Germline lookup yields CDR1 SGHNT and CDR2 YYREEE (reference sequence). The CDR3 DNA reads TGTGCCAGCAGCTTGGCGCGAGGTGTCAACTCCTACGAGCAGTACTTC. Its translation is CASSLARGVNSYEQYF.

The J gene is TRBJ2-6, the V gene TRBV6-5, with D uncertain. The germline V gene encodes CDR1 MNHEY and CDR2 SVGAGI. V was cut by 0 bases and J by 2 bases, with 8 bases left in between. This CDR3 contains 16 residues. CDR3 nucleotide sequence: TGTGCCAGCAGTTACTCTATGGCAGCTGGGGCCAACGTCCTGACTTTC. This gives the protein CASSYSMAAGANVLTF.

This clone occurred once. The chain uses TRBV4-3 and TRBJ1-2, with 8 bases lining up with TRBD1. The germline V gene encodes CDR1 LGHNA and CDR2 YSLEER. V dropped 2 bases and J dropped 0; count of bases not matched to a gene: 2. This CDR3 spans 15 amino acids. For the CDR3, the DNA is TGCGCCAGCAGCCAATCACAGGGGGCTAACTATGGCTACACCTTC. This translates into CASSQSQGANYGYTF.

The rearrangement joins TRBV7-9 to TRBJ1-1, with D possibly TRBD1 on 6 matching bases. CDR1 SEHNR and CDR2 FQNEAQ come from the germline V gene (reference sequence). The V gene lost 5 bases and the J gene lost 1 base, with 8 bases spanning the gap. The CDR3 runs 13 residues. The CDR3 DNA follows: TGTGCCAGCAGCCTGGACAGGAACACTGAAGCTTTCTTT. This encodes CASSLDRNTEAFF.

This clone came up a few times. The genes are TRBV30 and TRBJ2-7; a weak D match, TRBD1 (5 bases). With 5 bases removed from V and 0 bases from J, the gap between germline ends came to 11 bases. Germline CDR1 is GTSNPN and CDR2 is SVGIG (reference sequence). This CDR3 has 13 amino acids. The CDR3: CAWDRQSSYEQYF. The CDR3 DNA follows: TGTGCCTGGGACAGACAGAGCTCCTACGAGCAGTACTTC.